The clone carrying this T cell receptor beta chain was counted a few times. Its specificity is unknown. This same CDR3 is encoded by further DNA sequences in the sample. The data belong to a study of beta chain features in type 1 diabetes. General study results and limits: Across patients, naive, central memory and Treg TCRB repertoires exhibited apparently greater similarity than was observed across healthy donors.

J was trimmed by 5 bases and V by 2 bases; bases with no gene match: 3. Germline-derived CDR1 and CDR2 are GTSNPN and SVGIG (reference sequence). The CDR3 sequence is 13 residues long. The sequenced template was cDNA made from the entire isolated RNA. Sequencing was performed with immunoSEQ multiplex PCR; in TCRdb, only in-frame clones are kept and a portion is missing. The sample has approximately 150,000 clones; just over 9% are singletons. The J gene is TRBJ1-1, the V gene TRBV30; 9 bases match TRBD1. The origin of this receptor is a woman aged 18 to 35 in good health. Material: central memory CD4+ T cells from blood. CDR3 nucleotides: TGTGCCTGGAGTAGACAGGGGGGGACTGAAGCTTTCTTT. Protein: CAWSRQGGTEAFF.